This TCR beta chain was obtained from a study of identical twins. TCRdb re-called the 5' RACE reads with MiXCR, one entry per CDR3 protein. The sample consists of 450,000 or so distinct CDR3 sequences, approximately 17% of them appearing once. This clonotype was counted a few times. Its specificity is not known. Study results and limitations: Conclusions came from cross-sectional statistical analysis, not from following the same donors.

Germline CDR1 SEHNR, CDR2 FQNEAQ (reference sequence). This CDR3 comprises 11 residues. The ends were cut back, 4 bases at V and 12 bases at J, with 12 bases in the middle. The chain uses TRBV7-9 and TRBJ1-1; TRBD1 is a possible D gene (5 bases). This TCR was sampled from a man in his fifties in good health. Sequencing was performed on naive T cells sorted from blood. CDR3 nucleotide sequence: TGTGCCAGCAGCTATACCCGACAGACTTTCTTT. Translation gives CASSYTRQTFF.